A selection of T cell receptor beta chains follows, all from one sample in a study of shared clonotypes between healthy human individuals. The assay was immunoSEQ multiplex PCR, and TCRdb's table has in-frame clones only and misses some. This table holds about 670,000 clones, about 78% found once. Sequences were obtained from memory CD4+ T cells sorted from blood. The receptors were gathered from a woman in her twenties or thirties in good health. Both conserved end residues are part of each CDR3. Each record gives: CDR3 protein, CDR3 DNA, clone size, V gene, D gene, J gene. D genes are given only for firm matches. A row's size may be missing; if present it is once, few, many or a size class.

CDR3 protein: CASSDRGLNYGYTF
CDR3 DNA: TGTGCCAGCAGTGATAGGGGCCTCAACTATGGCTACACCTTC
clone size: NA
V gene: TRBV2
D gene: NA
J gene: TRBJ1-2

CDR3 protein: CASSEPTLPYNEQFF
CDR3 DNA: TGTGCCAGCAGCGAACCTACCCTACCCTACAATGAGCAGTTCTTC
clone size: NA
V gene: TRBV28
D gene: NA
J gene: TRBJ2-1

CDR3 protein: CASSQGQGGFTYGYTF
CDR3 DNA: TGCGCCAGCAGCCAAGGCCAGGGGGGCTTTACCTATGGCTACACCTTC
clone size: NA
V gene: TRBV4-1
D gene: TRBD1
J gene: TRBJ1-2

CDR3 protein: CASSKKDRESNTIYF
CDR3 DNA: TGTGCCAGCAGCAAAAAGGACAGGGAGTCTAACACCATATATTTT
clone size: NA
V gene: TRBV21-1
D gene: NA
J gene: TRBJ1-3

CDR3 protein: CASSSRISTDTQYF
CDR3 DNA: TGTGCCAGCAGCTCTAGGATTTCCACAGATACGCAGTATTTT
clone size: few
V gene: TRBV7-9
D gene: NA
J gene: TRBJ2-3

CDR3 protein: CSVERGGTVAVTEAFF
CDR3 DNA: TGCAGCGTTGAACGAGGAGGGACAGTCGCCGTTACTGAAGCTTTCTTT
clone size: NA
V gene: TRBV29-1
D gene: TRBD1
J gene: TRBJ1-1

CDR3 protein: CASSSQGDTGELFF
CDR3 DNA: TGTGCCAGCAGCTCACAGGGGGACACCGGGGAGCTGTTTTTT
clone size: few
V gene: TRBV7-3
D gene: TRBD1
J gene: TRBJ2-2

CDR3 protein: CASRPGTSGYYNEQFF
CDR3 DNA: TGTGCCAGCAGACCCGGGACTAGCGGGTACTACAATGAGCAGTTCTTC
clone size: NA
V gene: TRBV27
D gene: TRBD2
J gene: TRBJ2-1

CDR3 protein: CASRRTSGTDEQYF
CDR3 DNA: TGTGCCAGCAGGCGGACTAGCGGGACAGACGAGCAGTACTTC
clone size: NA
V gene: TRBV2
D gene: TRBD2
J gene: TRBJ2-7

CDR3 protein: CASSKSRGTKETQYF
CDR3 DNA: TGTGCCAGCTCAAAAAGTAGGGGTACCAAAGAGACCCAGTACTTC
clone size: few
V gene: TRBV18
D gene: NA
J gene: TRBJ2-5

CDR3 protein: CASSWGTGRTEAFF
CDR3 DNA: TGTGCCAGCAGCTGGGGGACAGGGCGGACTGAAGCTTTCTTT
clone size: NA
V gene: TRBV7-2
D gene: TRBD1
J gene: TRBJ1-1

CDR3 protein: CASSQIRGIWETQYF
CDR3 DNA: TGTGCCAGCAGCCAAATCAGGGGCATTTGGGAGACCCAGTACTTC
clone size: NA
V gene: TRBV14
D gene: NA
J gene: TRBJ2-5

CDR3 protein: CASSLTGPLGSGNTIYF
CDR3 DNA: TGTGCCAGCAGTTTGACAGGGCCACTAGGCTCTGGAAACACCATATATTTT
clone size: few
V gene: TRBV28
D gene: TRBD1
J gene: TRBJ1-3

CDR3 protein: CASSEVDRGEYEQYF
CDR3 DNA: TGTGCCAGCAGTGAAGTGGACAGGGGAGAGTACGAGCAGTACTTC
clone size: NA
V gene: TRBV6-1
D gene: TRBD1
J gene: TRBJ2-7

CDR3 protein: CATSPFRGSYGYTF
CDR3 DNA: TGTGCCACCAGCCCCTTTCGCGGTAGCTATGGCTACACCTTC
clone size: NA
V gene: TRBV15
D gene: NA
J gene: TRBJ1-2

CDR3 protein: CASSKGARDKYNEQFF
CDR3 DNA: TGTGCCAGCAGCAAAGGGGCCCGAGACAAGTACAATGAGCAGTTCTTC
clone size: NA
V gene: TRBV21-1
D gene: NA
J gene: TRBJ2-1

CDR3 protein: CASSRNRGAGNTIYF
CDR3 DNA: TGTGCCAGCAGCCGGAACCGGGGGGCGGGAAACACCATATATTTT
clone size: NA
V gene: TRBV4-2
D gene: NA
J gene: TRBJ1-3

CDR3 protein: CASSLYGSQDDGGELFF
CDR3 DNA: TGCGCCAGCAGCCTGTACGGTTCTCAAGATGACGGCGGGGAGCTGTTTTTT
clone size: NA
V gene: TRBV5-1
D gene: NA
J gene: TRBJ2-2

CDR3 protein: CASSPGQGNADTQYF
CDR3 DNA: TGTGCCAGCAGCCCGGGACAGGGTAATGCAGATACGCAGTATTTT
clone size: NA
V gene: TRBV7-6
D gene: TRBD1
J gene: TRBJ2-3

CDR3 protein: CASSLSYVGNQPQHF
CDR3 DNA: TGTGCCAGCAGTTTGTCATATGTGGGCAATCAGCCCCAGCATTTT
clone size: NA
V gene: TRBV27
D gene: NA
J gene: TRBJ1-5

CDR3 protein: CASRDGGISGANVLTF
CDR3 DNA: TGTGCCAGCAGAGACGGGGGTATCTCTGGGGCCAACGTCCTGACTTTC
clone size: NA
V gene: TRBV28
D gene: NA
J gene: TRBJ2-6

CDR3 protein: CAWSAKGPGQNYGYTF
CDR3 DNA: TGTGCCTGGAGTGCCAAGGGGCCCGGACAGAACTATGGCTACACCTTC
clone size: NA
V gene: TRBV30
D gene: NA
J gene: TRBJ1-2

CDR3 protein: CASSVATGDSGNTIYF
CDR3 DNA: TGTGCCAGCAGCGTAGCTACGGGGGACTCTGGAAACACCATATATTTT
clone size: NA
V gene: TRBV9
D gene: NA
J gene: TRBJ1-3

CDR3 protein: CASSPGAQPPYEQYF
CDR3 DNA: TGCGCCAGCAGCCCCGGGGCGCAGCCCCCCTACGAGCAGTACTTC
clone size: NA
V gene: TRBV5-1
D gene: NA
J gene: TRBJ2-7

CDR3 protein: CAWTGSSSIEGYTF
CDR3 DNA: TGTGCCTGGACCGGGTCGTCTTCCATTGAGGGCTACACCTTC
clone size: NA
V gene: TRBV30
D gene: NA
J gene: TRBJ1-2

CDR3 protein: CASRPRRGNQPQHF
CDR3 DNA: TGCGCCAGCAGACCCCGGCGGGGCAATCAGCCCCAGCATTTT
clone size: NA
V gene: TRBV10-1
D gene: NA
J gene: TRBJ1-5

CDR3 protein: CASSLRHDARTPQYF
CDR3 DNA: TGCGCCAGCAGCTTGCGTCATGACGCTCGAACACCGCAGTACTTC
clone size: NA
V gene: TRBV5-1
D gene: NA
J gene: TRBJ2-7

CDR3 protein: CASSENRGNTGELFF
CDR3 DNA: TGTGCCAGCAGTGAAAACAGGGGCAACACCGGGGAGCTGTTTTTT
clone size: NA
V gene: TRBV6-1
D gene: TRBD1
J gene: TRBJ2-2

CDR3 protein: CASARTGGNIQYF
CDR3 DNA: TGTGCCAGCGCTAGGACAGGGGGAAACATTCAGTACTTC
clone size: many
V gene: TRBV2
D gene: TRBD1
J gene: TRBJ2-4

CDR3 protein: CASTLGDTTTDEQFF
CDR3 DNA: TGTGCCAGTACCCTGGGGGACACGACTACGGATGAGCAGTTCTTC
clone size: NA
V gene: TRBV19
D gene: NA
J gene: TRBJ2-1

CDR3 protein: CASSLLPSYEQYF
CDR3 DNA: TGTGCCAGCAGTCTGCTTCCATCCTACGAGCAGTACTTC
clone size: NA
V gene: TRBV27
D gene: NA
J gene: TRBJ2-7

CDR3 protein: CASSRDMETEAFF
CDR3 DNA: TGTGCCAGTAGCAGGGACATGGAAACTGAAGCTTTCTTT
clone size: NA
V gene: TRBV19
D gene: NA
J gene: TRBJ1-1

CDR3 protein: CASSVAASGRGSYEQYF
CDR3 DNA: TGTGCCAGCAGCGTGGCGGCTAGCGGGAGAGGTTCCTACGAGCAGTACTTC
clone size: once
V gene: TRBV9
D gene: TRBD2
J gene: TRBJ2-7

CDR3 protein: CASTRFGGAGNEQFF
CDR3 DNA: TGTGCCAGCACCCGATTCGGGGGCGCTGGTAATGAGCAGTTCTTC
clone size: NA
V gene: TRBV6-4
D gene: NA
J gene: TRBJ2-1

CDR3 protein: CASSQPSSGDTQYF
CDR3 DNA: TGTGCCAGCAGTCAACCCTCTAGCGGAGATACGCAGTATTTT
clone size: NA
V gene: TRBV6-6
D gene: TRBD2
J gene: TRBJ2-3

CDR3 protein: CASSLAPLGQGAPNTEAFF
CDR3 DNA: TGCGCCAGCAGCTTGGCCCCCCTGGGACAGGGGGCTCCGAACACTGAAGCTTTCTTT
clone size: NA
V gene: TRBV5-1
D gene: TRBD1
J gene: TRBJ1-1

CDR3 protein: CASSEIGHPGPGNTIYF
CDR3 DNA: TGTGCCAGCAGTGAAATCGGACATCCGGGGCCTGGAAACACCATATATTTT
clone size: NA
V gene: TRBV6-1
D gene: NA
J gene: TRBJ1-3

CDR3 protein: CASSHFLEKNEQFF
CDR3 DNA: TGTGCCAGCAGTCACTTCCTAGAAAAAAATGAGCAGTTCTTC
clone size: NA
V gene: TRBV6-1
D gene: NA
J gene: TRBJ2-1

CDR3 protein: CASIQNPGTSNQPQHF
CDR3 DNA: TGTGCCAGTATCCAAAATCCGGGGACTAGCAATCAGCCCCAGCATTTT
clone size: NA
V gene: TRBV19
D gene: NA
J gene: TRBJ1-5

CDR3 protein: CASSQAVASGSIGETQYF
CDR3 DNA: TGCGCCAGCAGCCAAGCGGTGGCTAGCGGGAGTATTGGGGAGACCCAGTACTTC
clone size: NA
V gene: TRBV4-1
D gene: TRBD2
J gene: TRBJ2-5

CDR3 protein: CASSISGGRNQPQHF
CDR3 DNA: TGTGCCAGTAGTATATCGGGAGGGAGGAATCAGCCCCAGCATTTT
clone size: NA
V gene: TRBV19
D gene: NA
J gene: TRBJ1-5

CDR3 protein: CASSETRGGSYGYTF
CDR3 DNA: TGTGCCAGCAGTGAAACAAGAGGGGGCAGCTATGGCTACACCTTC
clone size: NA
V gene: TRBV2
D gene: TRBD1
J gene: TRBJ1-2

CDR3 protein: CASRYRERSEAFF
CDR3 DNA: TGTGCCAGTAGGTACAGGGAACGGTCTGAAGCTTTCTTT
clone size: NA
V gene: TRBV19
D gene: NA
J gene: TRBJ1-1

CDR3 protein: CASSRQMNTEAFF
CDR3 DNA: TGTGCCAGCAGCCGGCAAATGAACACTGAAGCTTTCTTT
clone size: few
V gene: TRBV28
D gene: NA
J gene: TRBJ1-1

CDR3 protein: CASSLLREQFF
CDR3 DNA: TGTGCCAGCAGTTTGTTAAGGGAGCAGTTCTTC
clone size: NA
V gene: TRBV28
D gene: NA
J gene: TRBJ2-1

CDR3 protein: CASTTGTGYEQYF
CDR3 DNA: TGTGCCAGCACGACTGGGACAGGGTACGAGCAGTACTTC
clone size: NA
V gene: TRBV6-5
D gene: TRBD1
J gene: TRBJ2-7

CDR3 protein: CASSYGTSGIYEQYF
CDR3 DNA: TGTGCCAGCAGCTACGGGACTAGCGGAATCTACGAGCAGTACTTC
clone size: NA
V gene: TRBV5-4
D gene: TRBD2
J gene: TRBJ2-7

CDR3 protein: CASSSGDGGGTGELFF
CDR3 DNA: TGCGCCAGCAGCTCCGGGGACGGCGGGGGGACCGGGGAGCTGTTTTTT
clone size: NA
V gene: TRBV5-1
D gene: TRBD2
J gene: TRBJ2-2

CDR3 protein: CASSLQGDSHEQYF
CDR3 DNA: TGTGCCAGCAGCCTGCAAGGGGACTCCCACGAGCAGTACTTC
clone size: NA
V gene: TRBV7-2
D gene: NA
J gene: TRBJ2-7

CDR3 protein: CASSLAQGLSGNTIYF
CDR3 DNA: TGTGCCAGCAGCTTAGCGCAGGGACTCTCTGGAAACACCATATATTTT
clone size: NA
V gene: TRBV7-6
D gene: NA
J gene: TRBJ1-3

CDR3 protein: CASSRGLAGNNEQFF
CDR3 DNA: TGTGCCAGCAGCCGTGGACTAGCAGGAAACAATGAGCAGTTCTTC
clone size: NA
V gene: TRBV14
D gene: TRBD2
J gene: TRBJ2-1

CDR3 protein: CAWSEASGSINTGELFF
CDR3 DNA: TGTGCCTGGAGTGAGGCTAGCGGGAGCATAAACACCGGGGAGCTGTTTTTT
clone size: NA
V gene: TRBV30
D gene: TRBD2
J gene: TRBJ2-2

CDR3 protein: CASSATSGTLDTQYF
CDR3 DNA: TGTGCCAGCAGTGCCACTAGCGGGACGTTGGATACGCAGTATTTT
clone size: NA
V gene: TRBV6-4
D gene: TRBD2
J gene: TRBJ2-3

CDR3 protein: CASSFRPSGNDEQYF
CDR3 DNA: TGTGCCAGCAGTTTTCGTCCTAGCGGGAACGACGAGCAGTACTTC
clone size: NA
V gene: TRBV27
D gene: TRBD2
J gene: TRBJ2-7

CDR3 protein: CASSLTPGGTYNEQFF
CDR3 DNA: TGCGCCAGCAGCTTGACACCGGGGGGGACCTACAATGAGCAGTTCTTC
clone size: NA
V gene: TRBV5-1
D gene: TRBD2
J gene: TRBJ2-1

CDR3 protein: CASSGHETGESTDTQYF
CDR3 DNA: TGTGCCAGCAGTGGCCACGAGACAGGGGAGAGCACAGATACGCAGTATTTT
clone size: NA
V gene: TRBV25-1
D gene: TRBD1
J gene: TRBJ2-3